The present T cell receptor (beta chain) was sequenced within a study of T cells in Graves' hyperthyroidism and ophthalmopathy. This clonotype was counted a few times. Antigen: not known. The CDR3 runs to 13 residues. Trimming cost V 8 bases and J 8 bases, with 15 bases left between them. Amplification of TCR beta CDR3 regions was performed using RNA transcripts as template. The HTBI set primed first-round TCR CDR3 RT-PCR. TCRdb reprocessed the multiplex PCR reads with MiXCR, giving one entry per CDR3 protein. The table lists around 690,000 distinct CDR3 sequences, around 21% of them singletons. Study results and limitations: A 13 V-J signature model discriminated ophthalmopathy versus stable hyperthyroidism.

The genes are TRBV12-3 or TRBV12-4 and TRBJ1-4; D ambiguous. The sample comprised blood. The TCR comes from a man aged 25 to 40 with Graves' ophthalmopathy. CDR3 DNA: TGTGCCAGCGGGTACGGGGTAGGAGAAAAACTGTTTTTT. It yields the protein CASGYGVGEKLFF.